Detailed here is one T cell receptor beta chain. This sample is drawn from a study of blood T cell repertoires in COVID-19. Using immunoSEQ multiplex PCR, the repertoire was profiled, and TCRdb retains in-frame clones only, with some absent. This sample carries roughly 87,000 clones, about 88% of them seen once, and the ten largest clones take 15% to 20%. V lost 4 bases and J 6 bases, leaving 16 bases between the germline ends. The CDR3 extends over 15 amino acids. In germline, CDR1 is LGHNA, CDR2 YSLEER. This receptor was identified in a woman aged 55-70 years with acute or convalescent COVID-19. The V and J genes are TRBV4-3 and TRBJ2-1; weak D call: TRBD1 (7 bases). The sample comprised peripheral blood. The CDR3 coding sequence is TGCGCCAGCAGCCCAAGTTGGCAGGGGGGCAATGAGCAGTTCTTC. Its translation: CASSPSWQGGNEQFF.